Below, 9 T cell receptor beta chains from the same sample are listed, as sequenced in a study of beta chain features in type 1 diabetes. As every portion of the isolated RNA was reverse transcribed, the sequencing read expressed TCRB transcripts. Assay: immunoSEQ multiplex PCR; the TCRdb copy retains only in-frame clones and omits some. The sample includes about 250,000 clones, roughly an eighth seen only once; the top ten take approximately 0.024%. Sequencing input: naive CD4+ T cells from blood. These receptors were taken from a woman aged 40 to 50 in good health.

This clone was found a few times. This CDR3 is CSVGPRETQYF. CDR3 coding DNA: TGCAGCGTTGGCCCTCGGGAGACCCAGTACTTC. V is TRBV29-1 and J is TRBJ2-5; D call uncertain. The CDR3 sequence is 11 residues long. V was trimmed by 4 bases and J by 5 bases, leaving 8 bases between them. Germline V gene sequence: CDR1 SQVTM, CDR2 ANQGSEA.

This clone was counted a few times. The rearrangement uses TRBV28 and TRBJ2-5; TRBD1 matches at 9 bases. The J segment lost 5 bases and the V segment lost 8 bases, leaving 12 bases of the junction unmatched. Germline CDR1 reads MDHEN; CDR2 reads SYDVKM. The CDR3 totals 15 residues. The CDR3 reads CASCPHIQGAETQYF. In nucleotides, the CDR3 is TGTGCCAGCTGCCCACATATACAGGGGGCGGAGACCCAGTACTTC.

V is TRBV2 and J is TRBJ2-3, with 8 positions matching TRBD1. Germline V lookup: CDR1 SNHLY, CDR2 FYNNEI. This CDR3 spans 13 amino acids. V lost 6 bases, J lost 5 bases, and 4 bases stayed unmatched. The CDR3 coding sequence is TGTGCCAGCAGGGCAGACAGGGGAGATACGCAGTATTTT. It is translated as CASRADRGDTQYF. Variable domain in full (rest from reference TRBV2 and TRBJ2-3): EPEVTQTPSHQVTQMGQEVILRCVPISNHLYFYWYRQILGQKVEFLVSFYNNEISEKSEIFDDQFSVERPDGSNFTLKIRSTKLEDSAMYFCASRADRGDTQYFGPGTRLTVL.

J is TRBJ1-3 and V is TRBV5-4; 7 nucleotides line up with TRBD1. Germline V gene sequence: CDR1 SGHNT, CDR2 YYREEE (reference sequence). The CDR3 loop spans 15 amino acids. The junction had 7 bases not matched to a gene; V was cut back by 4 bases and J by 3 bases. CDR3 in amino acids: CASSHPRTGGNTIYF. The CDR3 DNA follows: TGTGCCAGCAGCCACCCCCGGACAGGTGGAAACACCATATATTTT. Complete variable domain (other parts from reference TRBV5-4 and TRBJ1-3): ETGVTQSPTHLIKTRGQQVTLRCSSQSGHNTVSWYQQALGQGPQFIFQYYREEENGRGNFPPRFSGLQFPNYSSELNVNALELDDSALYLCASSHPRTGGNTIYFGEGSWLTVV.

The rearrangement joins TRBV9 to TRBJ2-1, with 7 bases fitting TRBD2. The CDR3 has 14 residues. Germline V lookup: CDR1 SGDLS, CDR2 YYNGEE. V was clipped by 4 bases and J by 5 bases; unmatched bases: 6. The DNA of the CDR3 is TGTGCCAGCAGCTCGAGCGGGGTCCACAATGAGCAGTTCTTC. This codes for CASSSSGVHNEQFF.

In this sample, this clone turned up a few times. The chain links TRBV7-9 to TRBJ1-1; tentatively, D is TRBD1 (5 bases). The CDR3 spans 13 residues. CDR1 and CDR2 (germline): SEHNR, FQNEAQ (reference sequence). V was cut by 1 base and J by 7 bases, with 10 bases left in between. CDR3 DNA sequence: TGTGCCAGCAGCTTAGTTGCGCAGGGTGAAGCTTTCTTT. Protein: CASSLVAQGEAFF.

V is TRBV18 and J is TRBJ2-7, with D perhaps TRBD1 (5 bases). Trimming cost V 0 bases and J 3 bases, with 6 bases left between them. The germline V gene has CDR1 KGHSH and CDR2 LQKENI. This CDR3 region has 13 residues. The DNA for the CDR3 is TGTGCCAGCTCACCACCCACAGGCTACGAGCAGTACTTC. As protein: CASSPPTGYEQYF.

This clone was observed a few times. The chain employs TRBV29-1 and TRBJ1-1, with D possibly matching TRBD1 (6 bases). This CDR3 is 13 amino acids long. V gave up 7 bases and J gave up 4 bases, with 16 bases separating them. Germline values: CDR1 SQVTM, CDR2 ANQGSEA. The CDR3 here is CSASNRVFTEAFF. The CDR3 nucleotides are TGCAGCGCCTCAAACAGGGTTTTCACTGAAGCTTTCTTT.

This clone has just a few counts. V usage is TRBV6-5 and J usage is TRBJ2-7, with 7 bases matching TRBD1. V lost 0 bases, J lost 4 bases, and 9 bases stayed unmatched. Germline V lookup: CDR1 MNHEY, CDR2 SVGAGI. This CDR3 is 16 amino acids long. This chain's CDR3 is CASSYSQGPGTYEQYF. CDR3 DNA sequence: TGTGCCAGCAGTTACTCACAGGGGCCCGGGACATACGAGCAGTACTTC.